The 7 T cell receptor beta chains below come from one sample, sequenced in a study of T cell responses to AZD1222 COVID-19 vaccine. Clones were read by immunoSEQ multiplex PCR, and TCRdb kept only the in-frame ones, dropping some. The sample contains approximately 200,000 clones, 87% of which appear only once. The sequencing here drew on peripheral blood, taken on day 0 of MenACWY control vaccination. These receptors were collected from an adult in good health.

This chain links TRBV3-1 (or the pseudogene TRBV3-2) with TRBJ1-2; no definite D call. Germline loops: CDR1 LGHDT, CDR2 YNNKEL (reference sequence). V dropped 4 bases and J dropped 8 bases, with 11 bases sitting between them. The CDR3 extends over 12 amino acids. CDR3 amino acids: CASSLGLGGYTF. The CDR3 nucleotides read TGTGCCAGCAGCCTGGGCCTAGGGGGCTACACCTTC.

The chain joins TRBV9 to TRBJ2-3, with 16 bases identical to TRBD2. The V gene end was trimmed by 2 bases and the J gene end by 3 bases; junction bases not matched to a gene: 6. Germline CDR1 is SGDLS and CDR2 is YYNGEE. This CDR3 is built from 18 residues. The CDR3 DNA reads as TGTGCCAGCAGCGTCAATCCGGGACTAGCGGGGGGGACAGATACGCAGTATTTT. Translated, it gives CASSVNPGLAGGTDTQYF.

This clone turned up a few times. The chain uses TRBV5-4 and TRBJ2-5; tentatively, D is TRBD1 or TRBD2 (6 bases each). Germline V gene lookup returns CDR1 SGHNT and CDR2 YYREEE (reference sequence). The CDR3 contains 13 residues. Trimming took 0 bases from V and 4 from J, leaving 7 bases between them. CDR3 coding DNA: TGTGCCAGCAGCTTGGAGGGGGGAGAGACCCAGTACTTC. This encodes CASSLEGGETQYF. Combining the CDR3 with reference TRBV5-4 and TRBJ2-5 gives the whole variable domain ETGVTQSPTHLIKTRGQQVTLRCSSQSGHNTVSWYQQALGQGPQFIFQYYREEENGRGNFPPRFSGLQFPNYSSELNVNALELDDSALYLCASSLEGGETQYFGPGTRLLVL.

This chain links TRBV28 with TRBJ1-2; D may be TRBD1 (5 bases). The CDR3 length is 14 residues. Trimming removed 1 base from V and 3 bases from J, with 9 bases in between. The germline V gene encodes CDR1 MDHEN and CDR2 SYDVKM. The CDR3 reads CASSLYGGDYGYTF. Here the CDR3 DNA reads TGTGCCAGCAGTTTATACGGGGGTGACTATGGCTACACCTTC.

This chain uses TRBV4-3 with TRBJ1-4, with D possibly TRBD1 on 5 matching bases. Germline assignment: CDR1 LGHNA and CDR2 YSLEER. The CDR3 length is 15 residues. V was shortened by 0 bases and J by 8 bases, with 13 bases between the two germline ends. This CDR3 is CASSQDLDSDEKLFF. DNA for the CDR3: TGCGCCAGCAGCCAAGATCTCGACAGCGACGAAAAACTGTTTTTT.

The V call is TRBV12-3 or TRBV12-4, the J call TRBJ2-3; unclear D gene. V lost 4 bases to trimming and J lost 0 bases, with 2 bases between them. This CDR3 spans 12 amino acids. This CDR3 reads CASSYSTDTQYF. The CDR3 region has the DNA TGTGCCAGCAGTTACAGCACAGATACGCAGTATTTT.

This chain links TRBV5-5 with TRBJ1-5; D is ambiguous. Trimming removed 0 bases from V and 2 bases from J, with 9 bases in between. This CDR3 is 15 amino acids long. Looked up from germline, CDR1 is SGHKS and CDR2 is YYEKEE (reference sequence). CDR3 sequence reads: CASSLGWVRNQPQHF. The CDR3 nucleotides are TGTGCCAGCAGCTTGGGGTGGGTTCGCAATCAGCCCCAGCATTTT.